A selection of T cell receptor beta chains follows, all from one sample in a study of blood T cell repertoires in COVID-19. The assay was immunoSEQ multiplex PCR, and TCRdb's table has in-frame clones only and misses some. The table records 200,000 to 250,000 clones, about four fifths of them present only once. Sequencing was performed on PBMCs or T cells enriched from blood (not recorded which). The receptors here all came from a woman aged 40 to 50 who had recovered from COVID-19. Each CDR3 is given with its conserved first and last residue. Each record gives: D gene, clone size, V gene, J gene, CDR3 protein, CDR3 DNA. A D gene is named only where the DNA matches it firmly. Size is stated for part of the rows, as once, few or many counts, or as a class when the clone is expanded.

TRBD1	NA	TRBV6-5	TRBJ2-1	CASRFPQGANEQFF	TGTGCCAGCCGCTTCCCACAGGGGGCGAATGAGCAGTTCTTC
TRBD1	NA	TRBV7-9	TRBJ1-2	CASSSQPGQGALFYGYTF	TGTGCCAGCAGCTCACAACCAGGACAGGGCGCTCTATTCTATGGCTACACCTTC
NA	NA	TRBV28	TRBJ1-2	CASSLPHSGYTF	TGTGCCAGCAGTCTCCCTCACAGCGGCTACACCTTC
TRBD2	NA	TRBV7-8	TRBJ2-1	CASSSRVGGRTEYNEQFF	TGTGCCAGCAGCTCCCGGGTCGGCGGGAGGACCGAGTACAATGAGCAGTTCTTC
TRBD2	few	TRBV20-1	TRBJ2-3	CSASTPGLAEQYF	TGCAGTGCTAGTACCCCTGGACTAGCGGAGCAGTATTTT
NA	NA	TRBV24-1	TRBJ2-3	CATSGGPLRDTQYF	TGTGCCACCAGTGGGGGGCCTTTAAGGGATACGCAGTATTTT
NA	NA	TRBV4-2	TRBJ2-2	CASSSRRGTNTGELFF	TGTGCCAGCAGCTCCCGAAGGGGCACGAACACCGGGGAGCTGTTTTTT
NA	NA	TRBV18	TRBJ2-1	CASSPGADNEQFF	TGTGCCAGCTCACCAGGAGCGGACAATGAGCAGTTCTTC
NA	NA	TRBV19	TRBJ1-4	CASSSQGLGNEKLFF	TGTGCCAGTAGTTCCCAGGGGCTAGGTAATGAAAAACTGTTTTTT
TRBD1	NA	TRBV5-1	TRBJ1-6	CASSLLAGGMSPLHF	TGCGCCAGCAGCTTGTTGGCAGGGGGCATGTCACCCCTCCACTTT
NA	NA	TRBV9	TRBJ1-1	CASKRGSGNTEAFF	TGTGCCAGCAAAAGGGGGTCAGGGAACACTGAAGCTTTCTTT
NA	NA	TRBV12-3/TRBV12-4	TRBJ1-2	CASSLAGAYGYTF	TGTGCCAGCAGTTTGGCAGGGGCCTATGGCTACACCTTC
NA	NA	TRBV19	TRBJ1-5	CASSGQPYSNQPQHF	TGTGCCAGTAGTGGACAGCCCTATAGCAATCAGCCCCAGCATTTT
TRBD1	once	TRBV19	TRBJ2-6	CASSIQGASGANVLTF	TGTGCCAGTAGTATACAGGGGGCGTCTGGGGCCAACGTCCTGACTTTC